This paragraph covers one T cell receptor (beta chain) sequence. Its cognate antigen is unknown. The sample comes from a study of OX40 agonist ivuxolimab in advanced cancers. Study-level background: People in dose escalation had one of these cancers: hepatocellular carcinoma, melanoma, renal cell or head and neck cancer. Study results and limitations: At 0.1-3.0 mg/kg, partial responders had clonal expansion among the lowest observed.

The CDR3 runs 18 residues. TCRdb's table, derived via immunoSEQ multiplex PCR, lists solely in-frame clones and lacks some. The data contain tens of thousands of clones, roughly 94% of them singletons. The rearrangement links TRBV21-1 to TRBJ2-3; the table's TRBD2 call for D was not verified on the DNA. TRBV21-1 is a recognized pseudogene. Specimen: CD4+ or CD8+ T cells sorted from blood, collected in a trial of the OX40 agonist ivuxolimab. This TCR was recovered from an adult with an advanced solid tumor such as melanoma, head and neck, liver or kidney cancer. CDR3 residues: CASSKGVLGKRSTDTQYF. The CDR3, as DNA: TGTGCCAGCAGCAAAGGGGTCCTGGGTAAGCGGAGCACAGATACGCAGTATTTT.